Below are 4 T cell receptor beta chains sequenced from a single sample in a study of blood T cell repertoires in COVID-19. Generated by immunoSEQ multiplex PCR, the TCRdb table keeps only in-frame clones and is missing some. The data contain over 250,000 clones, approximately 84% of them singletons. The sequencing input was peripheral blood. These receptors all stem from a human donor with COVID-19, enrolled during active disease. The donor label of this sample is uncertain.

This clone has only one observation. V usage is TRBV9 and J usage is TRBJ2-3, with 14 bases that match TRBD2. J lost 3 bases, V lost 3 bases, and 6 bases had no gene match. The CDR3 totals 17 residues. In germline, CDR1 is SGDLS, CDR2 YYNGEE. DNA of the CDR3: TGTGCCAGCAGCGCCGGACTAGCGGGAGGTGGTACAGATACGCAGTATTTT. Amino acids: CASSAGLAGGGTDTQYF.

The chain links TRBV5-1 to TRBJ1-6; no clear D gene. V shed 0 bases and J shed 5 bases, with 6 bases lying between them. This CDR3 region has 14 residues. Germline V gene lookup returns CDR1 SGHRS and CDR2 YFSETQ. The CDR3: CASSLDRNNSPLHF. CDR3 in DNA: TGCGCCAGCAGCTTGGATAGAAATAATTCACCCCTCCACTTT.

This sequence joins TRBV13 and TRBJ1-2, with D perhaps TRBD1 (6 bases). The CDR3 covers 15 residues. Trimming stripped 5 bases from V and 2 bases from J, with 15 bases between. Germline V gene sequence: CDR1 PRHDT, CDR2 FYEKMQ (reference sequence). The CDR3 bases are TGTGCCAGCAGCCAACAGGGAACTCCAAACTATGGCTACACCTTC. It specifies CASSQQGTPNYGYTF.

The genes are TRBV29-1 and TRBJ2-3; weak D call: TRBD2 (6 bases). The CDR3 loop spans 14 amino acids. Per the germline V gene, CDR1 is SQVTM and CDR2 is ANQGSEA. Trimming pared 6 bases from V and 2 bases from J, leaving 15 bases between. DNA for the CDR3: TGCAGCGTGAGGCGGGACGGCCTCACAGATACGCAGTATTTT. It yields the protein CSVRRDGLTDTQYF.